Shown below are 18 T cell receptor beta chains from a single sample sequenced in a study of T cells in Graves' hyperthyroidism and ophthalmopathy. RNA transcripts were the template for amplifying TCR beta CDR3 regions. In the first-round RT-PCR of the TCR CDR3, the HTBI primer set was used. TCRdb re-analysed the multiplex PCR reads in MiXCR, keeping a single row per CDR3 protein. The table includes more than 300,000 distinct CDR3 sequences, around a sixth detected once. Sequencing was carried out using blood. These receptors all come from a man aged 18 to 29 with Graves' ophthalmopathy.

The rearrangement joins TRBV3-1 to TRBJ1-2; a possible D gene is TRBD1 (5 bases). The length of the CDR3 is 16 residues. Germline V gives CDR1 LGHDT, CDR2 YNNKEL (reference sequence). V was clipped by 2 bases and J by 4 bases, with 17 bases between them. The chain's CDR3 is CASSQHHRGRAYGYTF. CDR3 in DNA: TGTGCCAGCAGCCAACACCACCGGGGCCGCGCCTATGGCTACACCTTC.

The chain carries TRBV12-3 or TRBV12-4 and TRBJ1-3, with unresolved D. The V and J ends lost 6 bases and 4 bases respectively, with 16 bases between them. The CDR3 runs to 15 residues. The DNA of the CDR3 is TGTGCCAGCAGCCCGACCTGGGAAGGCGGAAACACCATATATTTT. Translating gives CASSPTWEGGNTIYF.

This clonotype came up many times. V gene TRBV10-2 combines with J gene TRBJ2-7; D might be TRBD1 (5 bases). The CDR3 length is 14 residues. Germline V CDR1 and CDR2: WSHSY, SAAADI. V lost 2 bases and J 1 base, leaving 9 bases between the germline ends. Here the CDR3 DNA reads TGCGCCAGCAGTGAGAGGGGCCGATCCTACGAGCAGTACTTC. Protein product: CASSERGRSYEQYF.

The chain carries TRBV20-1 and TRBJ1-5; the D gene is possibly TRBD1 (6 bases). V gave up 1 base and J gave up 6 bases, with 13 bases separating them. This CDR3 has 14 amino acids. Looked up from germline, CDR1 is DFQATT and CDR2 is SNEGSKA (reference sequence). Here the CDR3 DNA reads TGCAGTGCTAGAGCCCCCCAGGGGTTTCAGCCCCAGCATTTT. Translating gives CSARAPQGFQPQHF.

Many counts were recorded for this clonotype. The chain carries TRBV2 and TRBJ1-5; D gene uncertain. CDR3 length equals 14 residues. The germline V and J ends were trimmed by 6 bases and 4 bases, with 13 bases remaining between them. Germline V lookup: CDR1 SNHLY, CDR2 FYNNEI. CDR3 protein: CASSPGRNNQPQHF. The CDR3 nucleotides are TGTGCCAGCAGCCCTGGACGGAATAATCAGCCCCAGCATTTT.

This rearrangement joins TRBV5-4 to TRBJ2-3; 10 bases fit TRBD2. Germline values: CDR1 SGHNT, CDR2 YYREEE (reference sequence). V lost 2 bases and J lost 5; bases outside the gene matches: 2. The CDR3 totals 14 residues. The CDR3 nucleotides are TGTGCCAGCAGCTTTTTAGCGGGGGGAGATACGCAGTATTTT. This sequence encodes CASSFLAGGDTQYF.

This clonotype was observed a few times. The chain couples TRBV20-1 to TRBJ2-7; TRBD2 might be the D (6 bases). V shed 3 bases and J shed 3 bases, with 18 bases lying between them. CDR1 DFQATT and CDR2 SNEGSKA come from the germline V gene (reference sequence). The CDR3 is made up of 15 amino acids. CDR3 region: CSASGPSVYFYEQYF. CDR3 DNA: TGCAGTGCTAGTGGACCTAGCGTCTACTTCTACGAGCAGTACTTC.

This clonotype was observed many times. The V call is TRBV11-2, the J call TRBJ2-2, with D unclear. The V end was cut by 3 bases, the J end by 7 bases, with 15 bases between. The germline V gene encodes CDR1 SGHAT and CDR2 FQNNGV. The CDR3 is 15 amino acids. The CDR3 loop is CASSFSMVEIGELFF. The CDR3, as DNA: TGTGCCAGCAGCTTTAGCATGGTGGAAATCGGGGAGCTGTTTTTT.

This clonotype was seen many times. The V call is TRBV7-9, the J call TRBJ1-1; unclear D gene. The CDR3 loop spans 15 amino acids. CDR1 is SEHNR, CDR2 FQNEAQ, per germline (reference sequence). V shed 1 base and J shed 5 bases, with 14 bases lying between them. In DNA, the CDR3 is TGTGCCAGCAGCTTAGGTATTAGGTGGGAAACTGAAGCTTTCTTT. Translating it yields CASSLGIRWETEAFF.

There are a few counts of this clonotype. The chain recombines TRBV27 with TRBJ2-2; maybe TRBD1 (6 bases). The CDR3 extends over 14 amino acids. Germline CDR1 MNHEY, CDR2 SMNVEV (reference sequence). V was shortened by 5 bases and J by 5 bases, with 12 bases between the two germline ends. The CDR3 nucleotides are TGTGCCAGCAGTCCCACCCAGGGGACCGGGGAGCTGTTTTTT. Translation gives CASSPTQGTGELFF.

CDR3: CATSDLRGTVEEQYF. Written as DNA, the CDR3 is TGTGCCACCAGTGATTTAAGGGGGACAGTAGAAGAGCAGTACTTC. The chain couples TRBV24-1 to TRBJ2-7; 7 bases map to TRBD1. This CDR3 is built from 15 residues. Germline V gives CDR1 KGHDR, CDR2 SFDVKD. V lost 1 base, J lost 7 bases, and 9 bases stayed unmatched.

This clonotype was picked up many times. V and J are TRBV2 and TRBJ2-3; no clear D gene. Germline V CDR1 and CDR2: SNHLY, FYNNEI. This CDR3 contains 14 residues. The V and J ends lost 7 bases and 4 bases respectively, with 15 bases between them. The CDR3, as DNA: TGTGCCAGCAACGGTCAGACGGAACCAGATACGCAGTATTTT. Its translation: CASNGQTEPDTQYF.

This rearrangement joins TRBV3-1 to TRBJ2-7; 16 bases map to TRBD2. The CDR3 runs 15 residues. Looked up from germline, CDR1 is LGHDT and CDR2 is YNNKEL (reference sequence). The junction had 3 bases not matched to a gene; V was cut back by 4 bases and J by 6 bases. CDR3 DNA sequence: TGTGCCAGCAGCCCGGGACTAGCGGGGGGGATCGAGCAGTACTTC. This gives the protein CASSPGLAGGIEQYF.

This clonotype has a handful of counts. In DNA, the CDR3 is TGTGCCACCAGTGATTCGACAGGGGGCTTAGAGACCCAGTACTTC. It codes for CATSDSTGGLETQYF. The rearrangement links TRBV24-1 to TRBJ2-5, with TRBD1 matching 10 bases. V was pared by 2 bases and J by 4 bases, with 3 bases of the junction left unmatched. Germline CDR1 KGHDR, CDR2 SFDVKD. The CDR3 contains 15 residues.

This clonotype appeared a few times. J is TRBJ1-1 and V is TRBV9; 9 nucleotides agree with TRBD1. This CDR3 comprises 19 residues. J was trimmed by 0 bases and V by 3 bases; bases with no gene match: 15. Germline V lookup: CDR1 SGDLS, CDR2 YYNGEE. The CDR3 sequence: CASSAEALNRGRMNTEAFF. In nucleotides, the CDR3 is TGTGCCAGCAGCGCTGAGGCCCTTAACAGGGGGCGAATGAACACTGAAGCTTTCTTT.

The V call is TRBV19, the J call TRBJ1-1, with TRBD1 matching over 8 bases. After removal of 4 bases from V and 5 bases from J, the junction contained 3 bases not matched to a gene. Germline V CDR1 and CDR2: LNHDA, SQIVND (reference sequence). This CDR3 has 13 amino acids. In DNA form, the CDR3 reads TGTGCCAGTAGTACCGGGGACAGGACTGAAGCTTTCTTT. It codes for CASSTGDRTEAFF.

This clonotype was seen repeatedly, ten times or more. The rearrangement uses TRBV28 and TRBJ1-2; D uncertain. Trimming pared 3 bases from V and 1 base from J, leaving 9 bases between. CDR1 is MDHEN, CDR2 SYDVKM, per germline. The CDR3 covers 14 residues. For the CDR3, the DNA is TGTGCCAGCAGTTTTGGTAGATTTAACTATGGCTACACCTTC. This gives the protein CASSFGRFNYGYTF.

The rearrangement uses TRBV11-2 and TRBJ1-4, with 7 bases that match TRBD1. The CDR3 length is 15 residues. The germline gives CDR1 SGHAT, CDR2 FQNNGV. The ends lost 5 bases at V and 7 bases at J; junction bases unmatched: 10. The DNA of the CDR3 is TGTGCCAGCAGCGTAGGGGGCGGTGTAAGTGAAAAACTGTTTTTT. Translated, it gives CASSVGGGVSEKLFF.